This is a list of T cell receptor beta chains from one sample in a study of a mutant IDH1 vaccine in newly diagnosed glioma. Some clones are missing from TCRdb's copy, which holds only in-frame ones; the method was immunoSEQ multiplex PCR. Counted here are about 35,000 clones, about 80% occurring once; the ten biggest clones make up roughly 16%. Their antigens remain unidentified. The sequencing used peripheral blood mononuclear cells (PBMCs), collected from a glioma patient whose treatment included an IDH1 peptide vaccine. The receptors shown here come from a woman under 40 with glioma. Some clones in this sample may be carry-over from other donors' samples. The CDR3 runs from the conserved cysteine through the conserved F or W.

v_call	j_call	cdr3_aa
TRBV2	TRBJ2-7	CASTTRDSYEQYF
TRBV6-5	TRBJ2-1	CASSSPSRGRIGEQFF
TRBV6-1	TRBJ1-1	CASSENRLRAFF
TRBV7-2	TRBJ1-1	CASSFNNRYRANTEAFF
TRBV4-1	TRBJ1-2	CASSQDTGADRNYGYTF
TRBV30	TRBJ1-3	CAWNLGRGNTIYF
TRBV14	TRBJ2-1	CASSQDPWQGVYNEQFF
TRBV10-1	TRBJ2-2	CASSEGTSDTGELFF
TRBV13	TRBJ1-2	CASSLAGTEANYGYTF
TRBV2	TRBJ2-6	CASSPNPGQGAAGANVLTF
TRBV5-6	TRBJ2-7	CASSFPRGVLAYEQYF
TRBV27	TRBJ1-1	CASSILYGGTEAFF
TRBV5-4	TRBJ1-1	CASSLTASGWTEAFF
TRBV7-2	TRBJ2-1	CASSWVGSAHNEQFF
TRBV9	TRBJ2-3	CASSVAGRKQYF
TRBV7-2	TRBJ1-2	CASSLSPGAGGYTF
TRBV6-6	TRBJ1-4	CASRLPKGIDEKLFF
TRBV5-6	TRBJ2-7	CASSLALAGGSSYEQYF
TRBV7-2	TRBJ1-1	CASSYGQGSTEAFF
TRBV6-5	TRBJ2-7	CASSYPSGRTYEQYF
TRBV5-4	TRBJ1-3	CASSPDSSGNTIYF
TRBV11-2	TRBJ1-5	CASSLRGLQPQHF
TRBV6-6	TRBJ1-1	CASSLTASDTEAFF